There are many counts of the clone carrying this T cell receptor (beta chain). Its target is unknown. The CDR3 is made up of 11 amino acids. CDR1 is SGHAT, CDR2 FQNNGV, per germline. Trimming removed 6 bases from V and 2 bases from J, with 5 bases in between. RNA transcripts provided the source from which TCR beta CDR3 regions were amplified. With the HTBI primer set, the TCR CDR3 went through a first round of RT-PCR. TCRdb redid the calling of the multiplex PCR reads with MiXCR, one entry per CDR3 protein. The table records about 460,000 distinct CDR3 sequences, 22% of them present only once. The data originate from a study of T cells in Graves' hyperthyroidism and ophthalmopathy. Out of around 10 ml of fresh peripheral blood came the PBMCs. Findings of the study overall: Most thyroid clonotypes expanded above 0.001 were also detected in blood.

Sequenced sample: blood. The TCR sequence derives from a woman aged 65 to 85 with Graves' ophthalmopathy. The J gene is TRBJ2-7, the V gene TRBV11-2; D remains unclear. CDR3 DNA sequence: TGTGCCAGCAGTTTGGCCTACGAGCAGTACTTC. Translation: CASSLAYEQYF.